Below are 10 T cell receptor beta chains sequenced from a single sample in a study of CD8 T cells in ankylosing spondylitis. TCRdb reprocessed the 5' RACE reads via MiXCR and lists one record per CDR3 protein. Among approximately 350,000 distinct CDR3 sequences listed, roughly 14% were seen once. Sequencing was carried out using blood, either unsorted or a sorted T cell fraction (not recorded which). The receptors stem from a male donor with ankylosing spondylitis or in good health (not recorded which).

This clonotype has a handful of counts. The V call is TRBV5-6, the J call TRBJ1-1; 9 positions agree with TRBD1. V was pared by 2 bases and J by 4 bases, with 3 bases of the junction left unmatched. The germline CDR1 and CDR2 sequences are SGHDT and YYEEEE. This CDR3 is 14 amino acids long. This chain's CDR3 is CASSFGTGSTEAFF. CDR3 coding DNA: TGTGCCAGCAGCTTCGGGACAGGGAGCACTGAAGCTTTCTTT.

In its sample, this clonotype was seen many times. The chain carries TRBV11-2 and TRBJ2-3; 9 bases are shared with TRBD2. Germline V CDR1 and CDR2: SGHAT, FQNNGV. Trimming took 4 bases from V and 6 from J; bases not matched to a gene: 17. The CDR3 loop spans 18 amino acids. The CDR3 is CASSSSHYSGRGSDTQYF. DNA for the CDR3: TGTGCCAGCAGCTCAAGCCACTATAGCGGGAGAGGATCTGATACGCAGTATTTT. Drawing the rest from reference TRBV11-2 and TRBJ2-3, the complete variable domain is EAGVAQSPRYKIIEKRQSVAFWCNPISGHATLYWYQQILGQGPKLLIQFQNNGVVDDSQLPKDRFSAERLKGVDSTLKIQPAKLEDSAVYLCASSSSHYSGRGSDTQYFGPGTRLTVL.

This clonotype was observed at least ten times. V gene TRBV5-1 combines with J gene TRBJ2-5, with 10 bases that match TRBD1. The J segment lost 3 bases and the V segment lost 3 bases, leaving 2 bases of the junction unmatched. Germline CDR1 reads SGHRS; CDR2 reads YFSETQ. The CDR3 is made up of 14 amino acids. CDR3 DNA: TGCGCCAGCAGCTGGGACAGGGGAAAAGAGACCCAGTACTTC. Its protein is CASSWDRGKETQYF.

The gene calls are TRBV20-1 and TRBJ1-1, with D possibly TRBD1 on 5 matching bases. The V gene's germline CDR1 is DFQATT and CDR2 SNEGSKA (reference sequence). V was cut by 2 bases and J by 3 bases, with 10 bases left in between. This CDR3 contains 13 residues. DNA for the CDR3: TGCAGTGCTAGACAGGGTACGGACACTGAAGCTTTCTTT. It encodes CSARQGTDTEAFF.

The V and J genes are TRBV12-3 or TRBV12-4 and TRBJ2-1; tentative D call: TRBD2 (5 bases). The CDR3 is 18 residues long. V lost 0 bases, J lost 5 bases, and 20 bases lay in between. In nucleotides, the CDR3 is TGTGCCAGCAGTTTAGCGCTGCGCGAGCGCGGGCAAAACAATGAGCAGTTCTTC. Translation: CASSLALRERGQNNEQFF.

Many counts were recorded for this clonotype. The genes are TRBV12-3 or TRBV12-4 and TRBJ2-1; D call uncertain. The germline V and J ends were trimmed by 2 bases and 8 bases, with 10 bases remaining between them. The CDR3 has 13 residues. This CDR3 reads CASSLLQWYEQFF. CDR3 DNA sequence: TGTGCCAGCAGTTTACTACAGTGGTATGAGCAGTTCTTC.

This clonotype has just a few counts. The CDR3 here is CAAGTFYTGELFF. CDR3 bases: TGTGCCGCGGGGACTTTTTACACCGGGGAGCTGTTTTTT. The V call is TRBV6-1, the J call TRBJ2-2; TRBD2 might be the D (6 bases). Germline V gives CDR1 MNHNS, CDR2 SASEGT. The CDR3 sequence is 13 residues long. The V and J ends lost 11 bases and 3 bases respectively, with 13 bases between them.

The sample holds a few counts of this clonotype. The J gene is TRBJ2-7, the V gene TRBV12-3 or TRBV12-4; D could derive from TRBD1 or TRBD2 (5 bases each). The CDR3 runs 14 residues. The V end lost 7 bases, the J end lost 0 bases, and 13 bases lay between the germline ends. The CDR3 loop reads CASTGTVSSYEQYF. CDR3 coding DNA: TGTGCCAGCACCGGGACGGTGAGCTCCTACGAGCAGTACTTC.

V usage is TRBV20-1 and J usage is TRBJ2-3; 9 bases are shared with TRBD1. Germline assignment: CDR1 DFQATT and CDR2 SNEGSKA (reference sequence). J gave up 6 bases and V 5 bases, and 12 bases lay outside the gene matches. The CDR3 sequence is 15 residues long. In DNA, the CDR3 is TGCAGTGCTCGCTACGACAGGGGGTTGGCGGATACGCAGTATTTT. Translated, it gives CSARYDRGLADTQYF.

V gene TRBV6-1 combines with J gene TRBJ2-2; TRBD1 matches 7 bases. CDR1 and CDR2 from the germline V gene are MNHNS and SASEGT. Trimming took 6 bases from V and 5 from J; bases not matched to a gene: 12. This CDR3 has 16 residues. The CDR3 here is CASRGANRGRTGELFF. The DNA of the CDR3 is TGTGCCAGCAGGGGGGCGAACAGGGGAAGGACCGGGGAGCTGTTTTTT.